This T cell receptor (beta chain) comes out of a study of blood T cell repertoires in COVID-19. Turning to the study itself: The cDNA or gDNA used as material had been derived from T cells, B-cell-depleted T cells, or PBMCs.

In the study's own analysis: Amplification with reference gene primers provided the estimates of nucleated cell counts. This table comes from immunoSEQ multiplex PCR, and its TCRdb copy is limited to in-frame clones, with some not included. V and J calls and clone size are copied from that table; D and trimming were computed from the DNA. This sample has some 200,000 clones, with around 80% found just once. J gave up 1 base and V 0 bases, and 4 bases lay outside the gene matches. The CDR3 consists of 15 residues. The germline CDR1 and CDR2 sequences are SGHRS and YFSETQ. This TCR derives from a man aged 25 to 40 with active or convalescent COVID-19. The V call is TRBV5-1, the J call TRBJ2-7; TRBD1 agrees at 7 bases. The sample was peripheral blood. The CDR3 sequence is CASSLGGQESYEQYV. The DNA for the CDR3 is TGCGCCAGCAGCTTGGGAGGACAGGAGTCCTACGAGCAGTACGTC.